What follows describes a single T cell receptor (beta chain). The antigen remains unidentified. Donors were healthy HIV-negative adults without recently reported acute infections or vaccinations. Each sample came from a Caucasian adult donor living in Nashville, Tennessee. This sample is part of a study of shared clonotypes between healthy human individuals. Across several immunoSEQ plates, the genomic DNA of each subset was split evenly. Sequencing used immunoSEQ multiplex PCR; TCRdb keeps in-frame clones, though not all of them. The sample has approximately 2,000,000 clones, about 90% seen once. Looked up from germline, CDR1 is SGHNT and CDR2 is YYREEE (reference sequence). V gave up 4 bases and J gave up 11 bases, with 24 bases separating them. The CDR3 has 15 amino acids. General study results and limits: Despite large depth, rarefaction showed incomplete sorted-subset sequencing.

This receptor was taken from a man between 18 and 35 years old in good health. Some clones in this sample may be carry-over from other donors' samples. The genes are TRBV5-4 and TRBJ1-2; D is unresolved. The sequencing input was naive CD4+ T cells from PBMCs. The subset is: CD45RA+ positively selected. The CDR3 sequence: CASSTPPVWLVGYTF. CDR3 nucleotide sequence: TGTGCCAGCAGCACCCCCCCGGTCTGGCTGGTAGGGTACACCTTC.